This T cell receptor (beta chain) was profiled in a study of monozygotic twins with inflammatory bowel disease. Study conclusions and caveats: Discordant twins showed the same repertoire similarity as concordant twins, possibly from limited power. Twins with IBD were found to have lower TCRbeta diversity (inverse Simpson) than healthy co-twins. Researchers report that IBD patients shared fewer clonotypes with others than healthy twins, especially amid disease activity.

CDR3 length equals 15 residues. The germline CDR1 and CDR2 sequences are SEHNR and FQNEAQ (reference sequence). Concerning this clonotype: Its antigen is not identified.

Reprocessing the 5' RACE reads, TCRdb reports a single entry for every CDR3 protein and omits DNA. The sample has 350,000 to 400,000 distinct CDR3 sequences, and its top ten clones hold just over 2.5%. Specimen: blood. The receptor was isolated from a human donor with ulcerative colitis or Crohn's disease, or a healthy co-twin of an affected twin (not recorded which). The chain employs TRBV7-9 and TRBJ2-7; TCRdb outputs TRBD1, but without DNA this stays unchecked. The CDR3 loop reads CASSLRQGTDYEQYF.